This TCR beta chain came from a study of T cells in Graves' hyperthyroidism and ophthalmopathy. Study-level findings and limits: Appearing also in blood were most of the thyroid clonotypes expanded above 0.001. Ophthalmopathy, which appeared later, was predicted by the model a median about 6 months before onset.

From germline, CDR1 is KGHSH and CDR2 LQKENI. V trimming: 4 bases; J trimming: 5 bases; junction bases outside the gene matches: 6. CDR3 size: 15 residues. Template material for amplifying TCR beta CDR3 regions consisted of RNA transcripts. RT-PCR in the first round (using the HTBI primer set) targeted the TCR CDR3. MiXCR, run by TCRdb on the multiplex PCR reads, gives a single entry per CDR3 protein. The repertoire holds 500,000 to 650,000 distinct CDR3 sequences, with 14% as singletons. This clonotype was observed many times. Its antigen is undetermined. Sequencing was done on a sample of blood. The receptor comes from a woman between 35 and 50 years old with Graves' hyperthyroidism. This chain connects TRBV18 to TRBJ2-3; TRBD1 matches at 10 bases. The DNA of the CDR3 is TGTGCCAGCTCACTGACAGGGGGCGCGGAAGATACGCAGTATTTT. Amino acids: CASSLTGGAEDTQYF.